A single sample gave rise to the 17 T cell receptor beta chains below, sequenced in a study of graft-versus-host responses after intestinal transplantation (dated by TCRdb to the early 2020s). According to the study, the label for this sample's time point signals: cells obtained before transplantation from donor or recipient. These receptors have no identified antigens. Library prep was done by the immunoSEQ multiplex PCR assay. TCRdb re-hosts the immuneACCESS table, in-frame sequences only. Its copies lack some clones; in the studies checked, an unresolved V gene accounts for under half of them, and the cause for the rest is not known. The sample has tens of thousands of clones on record, about 95% of them singletons. The top ten clones comprise around 0.19% of the sample. The sample was unstimulated CD4+ T cells sorted from spleen or lymph node cells, taken before transplant. The source of these receptors is a human donor who was the organ donor for an intestinal transplant.

The chain has TRBV19 and TRBJ2-4; D is undetermined. CDR1 and CDR2 from the germline V gene are LNHDA and SQIVND (reference sequence). Trimming left V 10 bases short and J 0 bases short, with 13 bases between. The CDR3 spans 14 residues. DNA of the CDR3: TGTGCCACCACACCAGAGCCAGCCAAAAACATTCAGTACTTC. Protein product: CATTPEPAKNIQYF. The whole variable domain, filled in from reference TRBV19 and TRBJ2-4, reads DGGITQSPKYLFRKEGQNVTLSCEQNLNHDAMYWYRQDPGQGLRLIYYSQIVNDFQKGDIAEGYSVSREKKESFPLTVTSAQKNPTAFYLCATTPEPAKNIQYFGAGTRLSVL.

The chain is built from TRBV7-9 and TRBJ1-1; maybe TRBD1 (6 bases). This CDR3 spans 14 amino acids. In germline, CDR1 is SEHNR, CDR2 FQNEAQ (reference sequence). Trimming left V 5 bases short and J 3 bases short, with 13 bases between. The CDR3 region is CASSRTGFDTEAFF. CDR3 sequence (DNA): TGTGCCAGCAGCCGCACAGGGTTCGACACTGAAGCTTTCTTT.

This clone occurred once. V is TRBV9 and J is TRBJ2-7, with 9 nucleotides matching TRBD2. The J segment lost 2 bases and the V segment lost 0 bases, leaving 3 bases of the junction unmatched. This CDR3 is 15 amino acids long. Per germline, CDR1 SGDLS and CDR2 YYNGEE. Written as DNA, the CDR3 is TGTGCCAGCAGCGTAGGAGCGGGGGGAGCCTACGAGCAGTACTTC. Translated: CASSVGAGGAYEQYF.

V and J are TRBV19 and TRBJ1-1; D is unresolved. Germline loops: CDR1 LNHDA, CDR2 SQIVND (reference sequence). The CDR3 has 15 amino acids. Trimming cost V 5 bases and J 1 base, with 14 bases left between them. The CDR3 reads CASSGGDRTNTEAFF. The CDR3 nucleotides are TGTGCCAGTAGTGGAGGAGACCGAACGAACACTGAAGCTTTCTTT.

The gene calls are TRBV7-2 and TRBJ1-2, with D uncertain. Germline values: CDR1 SGHTA, CDR2 FQGNSA. V gave up 2 bases and J gave up 4 bases, with 8 bases separating them. The CDR3 is 13 amino acids. As DNA, the CDR3 is TGTGCCAGCAGCTTACGGGTTGGCTATGGCTACACCTTC. This encodes CASSLRVGYGYTF.

The V gene is TRBV10-2, the J gene TRBJ1-4, with D hard to call. V lost 0 bases to trimming and J lost 8 bases, with 7 bases between them. Germline CDR1 is WSHSY and CDR2 is SAAADI. CDR3 length: 13 amino acids. Here the CDR3 DNA reads TGCGCCAGCAGTGAGTCTTGGGCAGAAAAACTGTTTTTT. As protein: CASSESWAEKLFF.

The chain combines TRBV30 with TRBJ1-2, with D perhaps matching TRBD1 (5 bases). The CDR3 contains 19 residues. The V and J ends lost 3 bases and 6 bases respectively, with 32 bases between them. CDR1 and CDR2 from the germline V gene are GTSNPN and SVGIG (reference sequence). The CDR3 region is CAWRPTITPSGGRMNGYTF. The CDR3 nucleotides read TGTGCCTGGAGGCCCACAATAACACCGAGCGGGGGACGGATGAATGGCTACACCTTC.

The CDR3 coding sequence is TGTGCCGCCCGGGGAAGGGGGAACACTGAAGCTTTCTTT. This gives the protein CAARGRGNTEAFF. V and J are TRBV30 and TRBJ1-1; tentative D call: TRBD1 (5 bases). This CDR3 comprises 13 residues. CDR1 and CDR2 from the germline V gene are GTSNPN and SVGIG (reference sequence). V was pared by 8 bases and J by 1 base, with 14 bases between.

This rearrangement joins TRBV5-4 to TRBJ2-1; 8 bases align to TRBD2. In germline, CDR1 is SGHNT, CDR2 YYREEE (reference sequence). The length of the CDR3 is 13 residues. DNA for the CDR3: TGTGCGCTGAGCGGGGGACGGGCCAATGAGCAGTTCTTC. This translates into CALSGGRANEQFF.

The rearrangement joins TRBV11-2 to TRBJ1-3; weak D call: TRBD1 (6 bases). This CDR3 has 14 residues. Trimming removed 0 bases at V and 4 bases at J, with 7 bases between. CDR1 and CDR2 (germline): SGHAT, FQNNGV. The CDR3 DNA reads TGTGCCAGCAGCTTAGACAGGGGCGGAAACACCATATATTTT. It translates to CASSLDRGGNTIYF. Full variable domain (missing parts from reference TRBV11-2 and TRBJ1-3): EAGVAQSPRYKIIEKRQSVAFWCNPISGHATLYWYQQILGQGPKLLIQFQNNGVVDDSQLPKDRFSAERLKGVDSTLKIQPAKLEDSAVYLCASSLDRGGNTIYFGEGSWLTVV.

This sequence joins TRBV6-1 and TRBJ2-3; tentatively, D is TRBD2 (6 bases). Per the germline V gene, CDR1 is MNHNS and CDR2 is SASEGT. V lost 6 bases and J lost 4, with 14 bases in between. The CDR3 has 14 amino acids. Here the CDR3 DNA reads TGTGCCAGCAGAGTGGGGGGTTCTTCAGATACGCAGTATTTT. Protein product: CASRVGGSSDTQYF.

This sequence joins TRBV7-8 and TRBJ1-2; D is unresolved. Germline V gene lookup returns CDR1 SGHVS and CDR2 FQNEAQ. The CDR3 has 14 amino acids. Trimming shortened V by 3 bases and J by 2 bases, and 10 bases separated the two germline ends. The CDR3 region is CASSFRAANYGYTF. The CDR3 nucleotides read TGTGCCAGCAGCTTCCGGGCCGCGAACTATGGCTACACCTTC.

This clone was observed once. The chain uses TRBV9 and TRBJ1-6; 8 bases are a match to TRBD1. V trimming: 6 bases; J trimming: 5 bases; junction bases outside the gene matches: 7. The CDR3 has 15 amino acids. Germline CDR1 reads SGDLS; CDR2 reads YYNGEE. CDR3 loop: CASTLTGADNSPLHF. As DNA, the CDR3 is TGTGCCAGCACCCTGACAGGGGCTGATAATTCACCCCTCCACTTT.

The chain couples TRBV5-1 to TRBJ2-3; 11 bases are shared with TRBD2. V was clipped by 3 bases and J by 2 bases; unmatched bases: 5. The germline gives CDR1 SGHRS, CDR2 YFSETQ. This CDR3 has 16 residues. The CDR3 coding sequence is TGCGCCAGCAGCTCGACTAGCGGGGCTATCACAGATACGCAGTATTTT. Its translation: CASSSTSGAITDTQYF.

The chain links TRBV4-3 to TRBJ1-2; D possibly corresponds to TRBD1 (6 bases). V lost 3 bases to trimming and J lost 4 bases, with 15 bases between them. CDR1 is LGHNA and CDR2 is YSLEER in the germline V gene. The CDR3 totals 15 residues. CDR3 bases: TGCGCCAGCAGCCACATACGACAGGATATCTATGGCTACACCTTC. Translated: CASSHIRQDIYGYTF.

The genes are TRBV28 and TRBJ1-5; D is undetermined. Trimming pared 6 bases from V and 7 bases from J, leaving 22 bases between. Per the germline V gene, CDR1 is MDHEN and CDR2 is SYDVKM. This CDR3 is 16 amino acids long. This CDR3 reads CASRNPRAGLEQPQHF. The CDR3 DNA is TGTGCCAGCAGAAACCCCCGGGCAGGCCTTGAACAGCCCCAGCATTTT.

The chain employs TRBV11-3 and TRBJ1-1, with 10 nucleotides matching TRBD1. The J segment lost 4 bases and the V segment lost 5 bases, leaving 7 bases of the junction unmatched. The length of the CDR3 is 15 residues. From germline, CDR1 is SGHNT and CDR2 YENEEA. CDR3 region: CASSPRQGAFTEAFF. DNA for the CDR3: TGTGCCAGCAGCCCTAGACAGGGGGCGTTCACTGAAGCTTTCTTT.